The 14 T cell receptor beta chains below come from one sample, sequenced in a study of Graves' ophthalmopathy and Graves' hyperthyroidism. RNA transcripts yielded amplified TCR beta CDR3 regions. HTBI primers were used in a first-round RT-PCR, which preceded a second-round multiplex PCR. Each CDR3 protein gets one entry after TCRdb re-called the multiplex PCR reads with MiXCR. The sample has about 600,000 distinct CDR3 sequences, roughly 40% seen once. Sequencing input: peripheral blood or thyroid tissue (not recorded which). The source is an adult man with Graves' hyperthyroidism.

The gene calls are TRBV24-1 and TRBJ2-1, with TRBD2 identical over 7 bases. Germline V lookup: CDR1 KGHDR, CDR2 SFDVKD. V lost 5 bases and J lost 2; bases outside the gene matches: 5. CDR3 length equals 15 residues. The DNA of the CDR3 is TGTGCCACCAGTGGTGAGCGGGGAGCCTACAATGAGCAGTTCTTC. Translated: CATSGERGAYNEQFF.

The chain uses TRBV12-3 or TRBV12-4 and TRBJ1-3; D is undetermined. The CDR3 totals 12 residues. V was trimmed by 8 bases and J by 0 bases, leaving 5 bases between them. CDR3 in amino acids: CASPGSGNTIYF. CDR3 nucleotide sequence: TGTGCCAGCCCCGGCTCTGGAAACACCATATATTTT.

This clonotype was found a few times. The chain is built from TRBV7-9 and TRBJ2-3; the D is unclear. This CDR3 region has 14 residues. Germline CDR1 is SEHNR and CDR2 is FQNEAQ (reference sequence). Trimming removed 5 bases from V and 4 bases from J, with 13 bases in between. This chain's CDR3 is CASSARVGPDTQYF. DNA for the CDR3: TGTGCCAGCAGCGCGAGAGTAGGGCCAGATACGCAGTATTTT.

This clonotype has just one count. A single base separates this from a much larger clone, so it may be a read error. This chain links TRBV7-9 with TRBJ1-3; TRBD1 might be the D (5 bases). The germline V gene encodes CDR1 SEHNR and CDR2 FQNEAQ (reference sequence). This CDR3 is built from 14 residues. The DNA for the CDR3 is TGTGCCAGCAGCTTTTACAGGTCTGGAAACACCATATGTTTT. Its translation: CASSFYRSGNTICF.

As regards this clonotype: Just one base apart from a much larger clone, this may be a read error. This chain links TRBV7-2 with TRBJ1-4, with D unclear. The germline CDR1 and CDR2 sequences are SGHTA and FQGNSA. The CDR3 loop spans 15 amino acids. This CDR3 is CASSPSVGDNDKLFF. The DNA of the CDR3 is TGTGCCAGCAGCCCCTCTGTTGGGGATAATGATAAACTGTTTTTT.

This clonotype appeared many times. The CDR3 sequence: CASSAGTGFEETQYF. The CDR3 nucleotides read TGTGCCAGCAGCGCAGGGACAGGGTTCGAAGAGACCCAGTACTTC. J is TRBJ2-5 and V is TRBV9, with TRBD1 matching 9 bases. Germline-derived CDR1 and CDR2 are SGDLS and YYNGEE. J lost 3 bases, V lost 3 bases, and 6 bases had no gene match. The CDR3 has 15 residues.

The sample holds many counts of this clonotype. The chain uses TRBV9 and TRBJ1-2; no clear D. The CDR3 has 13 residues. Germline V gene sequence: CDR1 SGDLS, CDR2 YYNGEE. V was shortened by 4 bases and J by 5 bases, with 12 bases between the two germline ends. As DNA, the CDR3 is TGTGCCAGCAGCCAGGCGGGTGGGTATGGCTACACCTTC. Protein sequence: CASSQAGGYGYTF.

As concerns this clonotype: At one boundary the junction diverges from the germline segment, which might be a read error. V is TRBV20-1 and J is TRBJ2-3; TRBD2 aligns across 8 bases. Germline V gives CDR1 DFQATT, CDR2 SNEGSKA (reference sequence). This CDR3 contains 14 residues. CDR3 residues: CSARATSGTDTRYF. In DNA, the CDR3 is TGCAGTGCTAGAGCTACTAGCGGCACAGATACGCGGTATTTT.

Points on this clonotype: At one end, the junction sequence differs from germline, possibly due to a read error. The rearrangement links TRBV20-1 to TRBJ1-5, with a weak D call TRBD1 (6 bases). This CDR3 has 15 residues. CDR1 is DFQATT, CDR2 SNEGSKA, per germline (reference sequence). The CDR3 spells CGAKPVRGFDQPQHF. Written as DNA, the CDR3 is TGCGGTGCTAAACCGGTCAGGGGTTTCGATCAGCCCCAGCATTTT.

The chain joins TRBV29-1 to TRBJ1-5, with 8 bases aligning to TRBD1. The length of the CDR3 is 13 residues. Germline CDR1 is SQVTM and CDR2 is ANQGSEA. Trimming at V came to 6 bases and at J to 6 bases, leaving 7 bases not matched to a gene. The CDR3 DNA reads TGCAGCGTAGCCGGACAGGGAGGTCAGCCCCAGCATTTT. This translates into CSVAGQGGQPQHF.

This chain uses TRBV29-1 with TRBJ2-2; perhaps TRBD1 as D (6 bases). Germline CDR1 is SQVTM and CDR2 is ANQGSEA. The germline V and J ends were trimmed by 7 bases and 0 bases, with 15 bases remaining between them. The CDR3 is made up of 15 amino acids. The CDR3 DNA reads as TGCAGCGGGGGGCTGGCGAGGTCGAACACCGGGGAGCTGTTTTTT. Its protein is CSGGLARSNTGELFF.

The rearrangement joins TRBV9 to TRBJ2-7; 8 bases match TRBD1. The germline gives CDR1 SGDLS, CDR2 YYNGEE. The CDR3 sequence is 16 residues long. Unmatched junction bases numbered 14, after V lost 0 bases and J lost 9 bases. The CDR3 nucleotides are TGTGCCAGCAGCGTAGAAGCAGGGGGCGCGTCCGATACGCAGTACTTC. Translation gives CASSVEAGGASDTQYF.

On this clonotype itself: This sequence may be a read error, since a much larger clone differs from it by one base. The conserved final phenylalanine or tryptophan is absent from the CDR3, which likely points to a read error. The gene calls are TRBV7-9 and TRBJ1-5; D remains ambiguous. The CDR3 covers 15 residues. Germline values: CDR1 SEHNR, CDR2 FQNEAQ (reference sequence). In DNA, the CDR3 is TGCGCCAGCAGCCAAGAAAGCCATAGCAATCAGCCCCAGCATTCT. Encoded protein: CASSQESHSNQPQHS.

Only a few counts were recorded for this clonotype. Here the CDR3 DNA reads TGTGCCAGCAGCCAAGGGGGGGGAAGCCAGCCCCAGCATTTT. Translated, it gives CASSQGGGSQPQHF. The chain recombines TRBV4-2 with TRBJ1-5; tentatively, D is TRBD1 (5 bases). Germline V gene sequence: CDR1 LGHNA, CDR2 YNFKEQ. This CDR3 region has 14 residues. The V gene lost 1 base and the J gene lost 7 bases, with 11 bases spanning the gap.